Listed here is a single T cell receptor (beta chain). Its antigen remains unidentified. This sample is drawn from a study of cytomegalovirus exposure and HLA in healthy donors. Study details: In a previous analysis, some 110 million unique TCR beta sequences were found from 150 million to 200 million T cells. General study results and limits: Follow-up analysis found HLA locus-dependent TCR association rates, highest for DRB1 and lowest for HLA-C. Earlier findings revealed that most TCR beta V segments proved productive either about 90% or about 30% of the time. Association of 16,951 TCR beta sequences with HLA alleles was found at 0.05 false discovery rate in a later analysis.

This CDR3 spans 17 amino acids. V shed 3 bases and J 3 bases; nucleotides not matched to a gene: 10. Germline CDR1 SGHDN, CDR2 FVKESK. 13 Jbeta primers and 60 Vbeta primers were used for the PCR. Here immunoSEQ multiplex PCR was the method, and the copy in TCRdb shows in-frame clones only, minus some. The table includes some 190,000 clones, 70% to 90% detected once. Material: PBMCs. The V call is TRBV14, the J call TRBJ2-2; 7 nucleotides align to TRBD2. This TCR was sampled from a woman between 18 and 29 years old in good health and CMV-seronegative. For the CDR3, the DNA is TGTGCCAGCAGCCATGCCCTGACTAGCCCGCACACCGGGGAGCTGTTTTTT. This encodes CASSHALTSPHTGELFF.